The text below deals with one T cell receptor beta chain. How the authors handled the data: Amplification with reference gene primers provided the estimates of nucleated cell counts. The method was immunoSEQ multiplex PCR; TCRdb's version includes in-frame clones alone and lacks a portion of them. V and J calls and clone size are those listed in that table; D and trimming were worked out from the DNA. The top ten hold around 10% of the sample, which has about 280,000 clones, 80% to 90% seen once. This entry is derived from a study of blood T cell repertoires in COVID-19. Looking at the study overall: Sites in the United States, Italy and Spain provided acute and convalescent COVID-19 samples. PBMCs, B-cell-depleted T cells, or T cells were the source of the cDNA or gDNA that made up the material.

Sequencing was carried out using peripheral blood. This sequence was found in a woman aged 70 to 79 with acute or convalescent COVID-19.

The CDR3 is CASSGGGIHYGYTF. Written as DNA, the CDR3 is TGTGCCAGCAGCGGGGGAGGGATTCACTATGGCTACACCTTC. This chain uses TRBV7-9 with TRBJ1-2, with a weak D call TRBD1 (5 bases). The CDR3 is 14 amino acids. CDR1 SEHNR and CDR2 FQNEAQ come from the germline V gene (reference sequence). V was pared by 5 bases and J by 3 bases, with 13 bases between.